This TCR beta chain comes out of a study of blood T cell repertoires in COVID-19. About the research overall: The United States, Italy and Spain supplied acute and convalescent COVID-19 samples. PBMCs, B-cell-depleted T cells, or T cells provided the cDNA or gDNA that made up the material.

Per the study methods: Amplified reference gene primers provided the basis for estimating nucleated cell counts. Sequencing was performed with immunoSEQ multiplex PCR; in TCRdb, only in-frame clones are kept and a portion is missing. V, J and clone size are those of that table, while D and trimming were read from the DNA. The sample holds 85,000 to 100,000 clones, 90% seen once. The germline V and J ends were trimmed by 2 bases and 8 bases, with 20 bases remaining between them. This CDR3 contains 16 residues. Germline CDR1 and CDR2: SGHVS and FNYEAQ. V and J are TRBV7-6 and TRBJ2-3; maybe TRBD2 (7 bases). The sequence was collected from a man between 60 and 75 years old with acute or convalescent COVID-19. The sample taken for sequencing was peripheral blood. The CDR3 loop is CASSLFSGGLRGTQYF. The CDR3 region has the DNA TGTGCCAGCAGCTTATTTTCCGGGGGGCTCAGAGGTACGCAGTATTTT.